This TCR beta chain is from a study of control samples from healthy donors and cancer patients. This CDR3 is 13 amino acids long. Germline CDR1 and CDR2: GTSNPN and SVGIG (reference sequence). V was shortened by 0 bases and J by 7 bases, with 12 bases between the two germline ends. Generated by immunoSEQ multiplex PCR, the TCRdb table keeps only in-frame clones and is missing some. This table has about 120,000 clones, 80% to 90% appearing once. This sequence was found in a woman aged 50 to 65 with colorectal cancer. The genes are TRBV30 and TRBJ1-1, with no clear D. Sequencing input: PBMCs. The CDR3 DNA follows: TGTGCCTGGAGTGTACAGCGGAGCAGTGAAGCTTTCTTT. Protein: CAWSVQRSSEAFF.